Listed here are 24 T cell receptor beta chains from one sample, sequenced in a study of response to subunit inactivated influenza vaccine. TCRdb re-derived calls from the RT-PCR reads in MiXCR, one entry per CDR3 protein. The sample yields some 600,000 distinct CDR3 sequences, approximately 14% seen once. The source was PBMCs from blood, collected around 14 days before vaccination. The receptors originated from a man aged 50 to 59 who received an inactivated influenza vaccine.

The J gene is TRBJ2-1, the V gene TRBV5-1; D remains unclear. V was clipped by 2 bases and J by 1 base, with 10 bases between them. The CDR3 consists of 15 residues. Germline lookup yields CDR1 SGHRS and CDR2 YFSETQ. The CDR3: CASSFTPGSYNEQFF. DNA of the CDR3: TGCGCCAGCAGCTTTACCCCTGGTTCCTACAATGAGCAGTTCTTC. Using reference TRBV5-1 and TRBJ2-1 for the parts outside the CDR3, the full variable domain is KAGVTQTPRYLIKTRGQQVTLSCSPISGHRSVSWYQQTPGQGLQFLFEYFSETQRNKGNFPGRFSGRQFSNSRSEMNVSTLELGDSALYLCASSFTPGSYNEQFFGPGTRLTVL.

This clonotype has at least ten counts. The genes are TRBV6-1 and TRBJ2-3; D is ambiguous. CDR3 length: 15 residues. Germline CDR1 is MNHNS and CDR2 is SASEGT. Trimming pared 5 bases from V and 2 bases from J, leaving 14 bases between. The CDR3: CASSPGFGPTDTQYF. CDR3 coding DNA: TGTGCCAGCAGTCCTGGATTCGGGCCCACAGATACGCAGTATTTT.

CDR3 sequence: CSAREGLGGLEQYF. The CDR3 nucleotides are TGCAGTGCTAGGGAAGGACTAGGGGGGCTCGAGCAGTACTTC. This chain joins TRBV20-1 and TRBJ2-7; tentatively, D is TRBD2 (7 bases). The germline gives CDR1 DFQATT, CDR2 SNEGSKA (reference sequence). V dropped 3 bases and J dropped 6 bases, with 18 bases sitting between them. The CDR3 covers 14 residues.

This clonotype was seen more than once but under ten times. The rearrangement links TRBV15 to TRBJ2-5; D unclear. V lost 2 bases, J lost 5 bases, and 9 bases lay in between. This CDR3 is 13 amino acids long. Germline V gene data show CDR1 as LNHNV and CDR2 as YYDKDF (reference sequence). CDR3 in amino acids: CATSRREAETQYF. DNA of the CDR3: TGTGCCACCAGCAGAAGGGAAGCGGAGACCCAGTACTTC.

The sample holds a few counts of this clonotype. V gene TRBV21-1 combines with J gene TRBJ1-3. TRBV21-1 counts as a pseudogene. The CDR3 has 15 residues. In nucleotides, the CDR3 is TGTGCCAGCAGCAAATTCCGCTGTCCCGGAAACACCATATATTTT. As protein: CASSKFRCPGNTIYF.

The rearrangement uses TRBV2 and TRBJ2-3; maybe TRBD2 (5 bases). Germline loops: CDR1 SNHLY, CDR2 FYNNEI. With 7 bases removed from V and 2 bases from J, the gap between germline ends came to 13 bases. The CDR3 has 14 amino acids. The CDR3 protein is CASTPRRVTDTQYF. CDR3 bases: TGTGCCAGCACCCCCCGGCGGGTCACAGATACGCAGTATTTT. Based on the CDR3 plus reference TRBV2 and TRBJ2-3, the full variable domain is EPEVTQTPSHQVTQMGQEVILRCVPISNHLYFYWYRQILGQKVEFLVSFYNNEISEKSEIFDDQFSVERPDGSNFTLKIRSTKLEDSAMYFCASTPRRVTDTQYFGPGTRLTVL.

This clonotype was seen ten or more times. The DNA for the CDR3 is TGCGCCAGCAGCCCACCGGGACTAGCCGGGAATGAGCAGTTCTTC. It is translated as CASSPPGLAGNEQFF. The chain is built from TRBV4-1 and TRBJ2-1; 9 bases fit TRBD2. The germline V gene encodes CDR1 MGHRA and CDR2 YSYEKL. This CDR3 has 15 residues. Unmatched junction bases numbered 8, after V lost 4 bases and J lost 7 bases.

This clonotype was recorded at least ten times. J is TRBJ2-7 and V is TRBV12-3 or TRBV12-4; 8 bases fit TRBD1. The CDR3 runs to 17 residues. J gave up 2 bases and V 6 bases, and 15 bases lay outside the gene matches. CDR3 amino acids: CASSPGQGKTNPYEQYF. CDR3 coding DNA: TGTGCCAGCAGCCCCGGACAGGGCAAGACAAATCCCTACGAGCAGTACTTC.

In this sample, this clonotype turned up many times. V and J are TRBV29-1 and TRBJ2-1; either TRBD1 or TRBD2 may supply D (5 bases each). Trimming stripped 3 bases from V and 5 bases from J, with 14 bases between. This CDR3 region has 14 residues. Germline V gene data show CDR1 as SQVTM and CDR2 as ANQGSEA. DNA of the CDR3: TGCAGCGTTGAGTACCGGGACGGGAACAATGAGCAGTTCTTC. As protein: CSVEYRDGNNEQFF.

The chain uses TRBV7-9 and TRBJ2-7; D is perhaps TRBD1 or TRBD2 (6 bases each). Germline V gene sequence: CDR1 SEHNR, CDR2 FQNEAQ (reference sequence). Trimming removed 5 bases at V and 0 bases at J, with 14 bases between. The CDR3 is 15 amino acids. The CDR3 here is CASSMVWGASYEQYF. The CDR3, as DNA: TGTGCCAGCAGCATGGTTTGGGGGGCCTCCTACGAGCAGTACTTC.

This clonotype was counted a few times. The rearrangement links TRBV6-2 or TRBV6-3 to TRBJ2-2, with 7 bases fitting TRBD1. The CDR3 is 20 amino acids. J was trimmed by 3 bases and V by 0 bases; bases with no gene match: 16. Germline V gene lookup returns CDR1 MNHEY and CDR2 SVGEGT. CDR3 coding DNA: TGTGCCAGCAGTTACTCGTCCTTTAAACAGGGGCCCCGGGACACCGGGGAGCTGTTTTTT. It specifies CASSYSSFKQGPRDTGELFF.

J is TRBJ2-2 and V is TRBV5-5; 10 bases fit TRBD1. V was clipped by 5 bases and J by 3 bases; unmatched bases: 4. This CDR3 contains 15 residues. Looked up from germline, CDR1 is SGHKS and CDR2 is YYEKEE (reference sequence). CDR3 in amino acids: CASRKTGGYTGELFF. The CDR3 DNA reads as TGTGCCAGCAGGAAGACAGGGGGCTACACCGGGGAGCTGTTTTTT.

V usage is TRBV6-2 or TRBV6-3 and J usage is TRBJ1-1; D is possibly TRBD1 (6 bases). CDR1 MNHEY and CDR2 SVGEGT come from the germline V gene. The CDR3 extends over 14 amino acids. The V end lost 5 bases, the J end lost 4 bases, and 14 bases lay between the germline ends. CDR3 loop: CASSKQQGITEAFF. Here the CDR3 DNA reads TGTGCCAGCAGTAAGCAACAGGGAATCACTGAAGCTTTCTTT.

CDR3 protein: CSVDGEGYTF. The CDR3 DNA is TGCAGCGTTGATGGCGAGGGCTACACCTTC. The chain uses TRBV29-1 and TRBJ1-2; D not resolved. The CDR3 length is 10 residues. V shed 3 bases and J shed 8 bases, with 7 bases lying between them. Germline V gene data show CDR1 as SQVTM and CDR2 as ANQGSEA.

CDR3 sequence (DNA): TGTGCCAGCAGCGATTTCAGGCGGGGGAGGTCTGGGGCCAACGTCCTGACTTTC. This codes for CASSDFRRGRSGANVLTF. The rearrangement joins TRBV11-2 to TRBJ2-6, with 7 bases identical to TRBD2. CDR3 length equals 18 residues. Germline V gene sequence: CDR1 SGHAT, CDR2 FQNNGV. After removal of 5 bases from V and 1 base from J, the junction contained 11 bases not matched to a gene.

The chain recombines TRBV28 with TRBJ2-1, with 11 bases identical to TRBD1. This CDR3 is 15 amino acids long. Germline V CDR1 and CDR2: MDHEN, SYDVKM. V was pared by 4 bases and J by 10 bases, with 9 bases of the junction left unmatched. The CDR3 spells CASSSGTGGWGEQFF. CDR3 DNA: TGTGCCAGCAGTTCCGGGACAGGGGGTTGGGGGGAGCAGTTCTTC.

This clonotype was recorded many times. The chain has TRBV7-2 and TRBJ2-1, with 9 nucleotides matching TRBD1. The trim removed 4 bases at V and 2 bases at J, leaving 3 bases unmatched. Germline CDR1 reads SGHTA; CDR2 reads FQGNSA. This CDR3 is built from 15 residues. CDR3 sequence (DNA): TGTGCCAGCAGCTCGGGACAGGGCCCCTACAATGAGCAGTTCTTC. It translates to CASSSGQGPYNEQFF.

This clonotype was seen more than once but under ten times. The gene calls are TRBV28 and TRBJ1-6; the match to TRBD1 covers 8 bases. V dropped 4 bases and J dropped 4; count of bases not matched to a gene: 3. Germline values: CDR1 MDHEN, CDR2 SYDVKM. The CDR3 contains 15 residues. This CDR3 is CASSSDRAYNSPLHF. In nucleotides, the CDR3 is TGTGCCAGCAGTTCGGACAGGGCTTATAATTCACCCCTCCACTTT.

The chain joins TRBV18 to TRBJ2-1; D is unresolved. V was cut by 0 bases and J by 4 bases, with 10 bases left in between. This CDR3 is built from 15 residues. The germline V gene encodes CDR1 KGHSH and CDR2 LQKENI. The CDR3 here is CASSPPGRLYNEQFF. CDR3 coding DNA: TGTGCCAGCTCACCACCAGGCCGTCTTTACAATGAGCAGTTCTTC.

V gene TRBV4-3 combines with J gene TRBJ2-1; 10 positions match TRBD1. CDR3 length: 16 residues. Germline-derived CDR1 and CDR2 are LGHNA and YSLEER. After removal of 3 bases from V and 5 bases from J, the junction contained 7 bases not matched to a gene. This CDR3 reads CASSQSTGGRDNEQFF. The CDR3 coding sequence is TGCGCCAGCAGCCAGTCGACAGGGGGCAGGGACAATGAGCAGTTCTTC.

This clonotype was observed a few times. One junction end disagrees with the germline gene, perhaps due to a read error. V usage is TRBV6-2 or TRBV6-3 and J usage is TRBJ1-2; possibly TRBD1 for D (6 bases). The CDR3 spans 15 residues. Looked up from germline, CDR1 is MNHEY and CDR2 is SVGEGT. The CDR3 DNA reads TGTGCCAGCAATCCCCTAGGACAGCGAAACTCTGGCTACACCTTC. Amino acid sequence: CASNPLGQRNSGYTF.

The chain employs TRBV12-3 or TRBV12-4 and TRBJ1-1, with 10 bases fitting TRBD1. The V segment lost 8 bases and the J segment 7 bases; nucleotides outside the gene matches: 7. The length of the CDR3 is 13 residues. CDR3 nucleotide sequence: TGTGCCAGCGGACAGGGGGGGGCTGGTGAAGCTTTCTTT. As protein: CASGQGGAGEAFF.

This clonotype appeared a few times. This chain connects TRBV20-1 to TRBJ2-5; no clear D gene. Germline V lookup: CDR1 DFQATT, CDR2 SNEGSKA (reference sequence). With 0 bases removed from V and 9 bases from J, the gap between germline ends came to 20 bases. The CDR3 covers 15 residues. CDR3 sequence: CSARDMGQPWSSQYF. The CDR3 DNA is TGCAGTGCTAGAGATATGGGCCAACCCTGGTCGTCCCAGTACTTC.

V usage is TRBV6-2 or TRBV6-3 and J usage is TRBJ2-7, with TRBD1 matching over 11 bases. The germline CDR1 and CDR2 sequences are MNHEY and SVGEGT. The CDR3 has 16 amino acids. The trim removed 6 bases at V and 4 bases at J, leaving 11 bases unmatched. The CDR3 DNA reads as TGTGCCAGCAGGCAACCTGGACAGGGGGCGTTGTACGAGCAGTACTTC. It encodes CASRQPGQGALYEQYF.